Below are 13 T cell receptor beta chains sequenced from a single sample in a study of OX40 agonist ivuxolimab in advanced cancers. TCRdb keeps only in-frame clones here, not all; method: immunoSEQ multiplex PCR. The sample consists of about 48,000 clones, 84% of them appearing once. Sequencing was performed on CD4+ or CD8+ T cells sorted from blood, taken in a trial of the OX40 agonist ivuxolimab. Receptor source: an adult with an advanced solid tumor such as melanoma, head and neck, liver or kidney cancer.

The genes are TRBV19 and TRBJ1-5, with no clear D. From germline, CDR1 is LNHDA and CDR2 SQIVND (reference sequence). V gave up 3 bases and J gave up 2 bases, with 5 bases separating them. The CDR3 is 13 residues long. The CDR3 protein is CASSIGGNQPQHF. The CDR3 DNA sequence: TGTGCCAGTAGTATTGGCGGCAATCAGCCCCAGCATTTT.

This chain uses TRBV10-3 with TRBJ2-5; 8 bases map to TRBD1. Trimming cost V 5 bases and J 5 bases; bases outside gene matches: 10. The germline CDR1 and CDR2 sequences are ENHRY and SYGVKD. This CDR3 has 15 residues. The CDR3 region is CAISYDRGGYETQYF. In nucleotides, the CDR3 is TGTGCCATCAGTTACGACAGGGGTGGGTATGAGACCCAGTACTTC.

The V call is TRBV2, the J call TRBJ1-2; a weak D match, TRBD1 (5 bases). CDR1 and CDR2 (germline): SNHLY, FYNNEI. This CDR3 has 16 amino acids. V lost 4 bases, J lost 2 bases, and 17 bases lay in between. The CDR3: CASSAVTGTLNYGYTF. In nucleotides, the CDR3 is TGTGCCAGCAGTGCCGTCACCGGGACGTTGAACTATGGCTACACCTTC.

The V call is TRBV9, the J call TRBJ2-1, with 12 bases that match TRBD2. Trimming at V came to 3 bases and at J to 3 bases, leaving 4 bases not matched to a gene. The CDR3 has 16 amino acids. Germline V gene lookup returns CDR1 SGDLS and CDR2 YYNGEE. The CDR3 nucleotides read TGTGCCAGCAGCGCTAGCGGGAGGGGGGACTACAATGAGCAGTTCTTC. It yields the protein CASSASGRGDYNEQFF.

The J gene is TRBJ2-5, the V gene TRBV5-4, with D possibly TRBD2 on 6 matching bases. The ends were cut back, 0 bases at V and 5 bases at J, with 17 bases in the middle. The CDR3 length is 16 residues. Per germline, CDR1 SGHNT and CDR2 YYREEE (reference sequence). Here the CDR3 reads CASSLGGSGGTETQYF. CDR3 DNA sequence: TGTGCCAGCAGCTTGGGTGGTAGCGGAGGAACGGAGACCCAGTACTTC.

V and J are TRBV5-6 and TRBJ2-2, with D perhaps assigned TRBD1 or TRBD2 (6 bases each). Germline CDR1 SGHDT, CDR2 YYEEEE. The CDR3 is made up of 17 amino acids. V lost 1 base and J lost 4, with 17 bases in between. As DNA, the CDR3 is TGTGCCAGCAGCTTGTATTACGGGGGCGGCGGCACCGGGGAGCTGTTTTTT. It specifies CASSLYYGGGGTGELFF.

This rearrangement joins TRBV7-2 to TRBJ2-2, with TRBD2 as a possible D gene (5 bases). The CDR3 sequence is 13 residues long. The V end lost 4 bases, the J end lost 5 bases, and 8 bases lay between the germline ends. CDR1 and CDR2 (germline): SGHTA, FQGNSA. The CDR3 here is CASSSQRTGELFF. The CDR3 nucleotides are TGTGCCAGCAGCTCACAGCGGACCGGGGAGCTGTTTTTT. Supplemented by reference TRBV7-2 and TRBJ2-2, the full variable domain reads GAGVSQSPSNKVTEKGKDVELRCDPISGHTALYWYRQSLGQGLEFLIYFQGNSAPDKSGLPSDRFSAERTGGSVSTLTIQRTQQEDSAVYLCASSSQRTGELFFGEGSRLTVL.

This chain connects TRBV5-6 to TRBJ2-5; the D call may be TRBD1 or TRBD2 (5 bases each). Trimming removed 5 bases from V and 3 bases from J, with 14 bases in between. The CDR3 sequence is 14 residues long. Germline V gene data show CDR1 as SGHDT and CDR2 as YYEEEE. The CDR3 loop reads CASRGRGFEETQYF. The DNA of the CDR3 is TGTGCCAGCAGGGGACGGGGTTTCGAAGAGACCCAGTACTTC.

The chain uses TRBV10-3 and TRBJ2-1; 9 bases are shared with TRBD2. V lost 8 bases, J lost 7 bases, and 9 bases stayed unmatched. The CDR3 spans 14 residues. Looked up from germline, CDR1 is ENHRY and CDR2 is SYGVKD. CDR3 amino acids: CAIEAGGPLNEQFF. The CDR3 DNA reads TGTGCCATCGAGGCGGGAGGGCCATTAAATGAGCAGTTCTTC.

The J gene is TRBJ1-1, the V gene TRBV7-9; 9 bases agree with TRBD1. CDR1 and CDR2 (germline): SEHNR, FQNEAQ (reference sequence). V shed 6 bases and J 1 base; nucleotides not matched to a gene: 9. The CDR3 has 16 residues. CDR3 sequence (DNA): TGTGCCAGCAGTCCGCCGGGACAGGGTGGGAACACTGAAGCTTTCTTT. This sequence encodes CASSPPGQGGNTEAFF.

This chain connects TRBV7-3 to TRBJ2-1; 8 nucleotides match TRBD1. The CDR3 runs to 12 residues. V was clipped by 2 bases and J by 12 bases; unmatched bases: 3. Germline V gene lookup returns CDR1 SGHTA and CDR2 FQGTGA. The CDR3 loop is CASSLPGGRQFF. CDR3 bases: TGTGCCAGCAGCTTACCAGGGGGCCGGCAGTTCTTC.

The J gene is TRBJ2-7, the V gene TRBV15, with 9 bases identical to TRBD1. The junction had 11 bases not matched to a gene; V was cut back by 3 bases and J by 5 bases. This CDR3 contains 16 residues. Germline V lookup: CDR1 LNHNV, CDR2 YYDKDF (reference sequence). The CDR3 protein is CATSSVRTGAFNEQYF. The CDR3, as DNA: TGTGCCACCAGCAGCGTTAGGACAGGGGCGTTTAACGAGCAGTACTTC.

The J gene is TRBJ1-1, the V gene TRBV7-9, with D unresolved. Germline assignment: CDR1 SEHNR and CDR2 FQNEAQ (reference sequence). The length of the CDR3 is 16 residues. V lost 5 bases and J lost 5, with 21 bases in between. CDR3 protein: CASSPRAGLSKTEAFF. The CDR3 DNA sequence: TGTGCCAGCAGCCCGAGGGCAGGCCTAAGTAAGACTGAAGCTTTCTTT.